Listed here are 32 T cell receptor beta chains from one sample, sequenced in a study of early T cells in non-severe SARS-CoV-2 infection. TCRdb fed the 5' RACE reads into MiXCR, producing one record per CDR3 protein. Of roughly 93,000 distinct CDR3 sequences in the sample, approximately 10% were seen once. Sequencing was done on a sample of whole blood. The receptors shown here come from an adult who was a healthcare worker with PCR-confirmed SARS-CoV-2 infection or an uninfected control (not recorded which).

The chain employs TRBV7-2 and TRBJ2-4; D uncertain. Germline lookup yields CDR1 SGHTA and CDR2 FQGNSA. The CDR3 runs 15 residues. With 5 bases removed from V and 7 bases from J, the gap between germline ends came to 18 bases. The CDR3: CASSLRASKRNIQYF. The CDR3 DNA follows: TGTGCCAGCAGCCTGCGCGCAAGCAAACGGAACATTCAGTACTTC.

This clonotype was counted ten times or more. The V call is TRBV20-1, the J call TRBJ2-3; D is undetermined. The germline V gene encodes CDR1 DFQATT and CDR2 SNEGSKA (reference sequence). The CDR3 totals 14 residues. V dropped 0 bases and J dropped 6 bases, with 13 bases sitting between them. The CDR3 loop is CSARDFAAEDTQYF. Written as DNA, the CDR3 is TGCAGTGCTAGAGATTTCGCGGCTGAGGATACGCAGTATTTT.

The V call is TRBV20-1, the J call TRBJ1-1; 11 positions match TRBD1. With 2 bases clipped from V and 3 bases from J, the junction kept 8 bases outside the gene matches. Germline values: CDR1 DFQATT, CDR2 SNEGSKA (reference sequence). The CDR3 consists of 16 residues. DNA of the CDR3: TGCAGTGCTAGACCCCGCCGGGACAGGGGGGACACTGAAGCTTTCTTT. It encodes CSARPRRDRGDTEAFF.

This clonotype was found many times. The genes are TRBV21-1 and TRBJ2-2; the table's D call TRBD1 went unverified against the DNA. TRBV21-1 is noted as a pseudogene. The CDR3 length is 16 residues. CDR3 amino acids: CASSEAGQPRPGELFF. The CDR3 region has the DNA TGTGCCAGCAGCGAGGCCGGACAGCCCCGTCCCGGGGAGCTGTTTTTT.

The V and J genes are TRBV12-3 or TRBV12-4 and TRBJ2-1; TRBD1 aligns across 9 bases. The J segment lost 5 bases and the V segment lost 4 bases, leaving 3 bases of the junction unmatched. This CDR3 is built from 14 residues. The CDR3 nucleotides are TGTGCCAGCAGTTCGGGACAGGGTAACAATGAGCAGTTCTTC. It translates to CASSSGQGNNEQFF.

This clonotype was counted only a few times. This sequence joins TRBV29-1 and TRBJ1-1; D is possibly TRBD1 (6 bases). Trimming cost V 4 bases and J 4 bases, with 10 bases left between them. In germline, CDR1 is SQVTM, CDR2 ANQGSEA. This CDR3 region has 12 residues. CDR3 region: CSVAEGGTEAFF. The CDR3 DNA follows: TGCAGCGTTGCGGAGGGGGGCACTGAAGCTTTCTTT.

This clonotype occurred many times. The J gene is TRBJ2-1, the V gene TRBV11-1; 7 bases are a match to TRBD1. The CDR3 covers 13 residues. V lost 5 bases, J lost 6 bases, and 4 bases stayed unmatched. Germline V gene data show CDR1 as SGHAT and CDR2 as FQDESV (reference sequence). The CDR3: CASSPGQSNEQFF. Here the CDR3 DNA reads TGTGCCAGCAGCCCGGGACAGTCCAATGAGCAGTTCTTC. The full variable domain, its missing parts supplied by reference TRBV11-1 and TRBJ2-1, is EAEVAQSPRYKITEKSQAVAFWCDPISGHATLYWYRQILGQGPELLVQFQDESVVDDSQLPKDRFSAERLKGVDSTLKIQPAELGDSAMYLCASSPGQSNEQFFGPGTRLTVL.

This clonotype was picked up many times. This rearrangement joins TRBV20-1 to TRBJ2-1, with 10 nucleotides matching TRBD2. CDR1 is DFQATT, CDR2 SNEGSKA, per germline (reference sequence). CDR3 length: 16 amino acids. Trimming took 0 bases from V and 4 from J; bases not matched to a gene: 6. The CDR3 protein is CSARDRLAGMYNEQFF. In DNA, the CDR3 is TGCAGTGCTAGAGATCGACTAGCGGGCATGTACAATGAGCAGTTCTTC.

This sequence joins TRBV6-1 and TRBJ2-6; D remains unclear. V lost 7 bases to trimming and J lost 0 bases, with 7 bases between them. Germline loops: CDR1 MNHNS, CDR2 SASEGT. The CDR3 loop spans 14 amino acids. CDR3 in DNA: TGTGCCAGCACCCCGGTCTCTGGGGCCAACGTCCTGACTTTC. Translation gives CASTPVSGANVLTF.

This clonotype was seen ten or more times. The V call is TRBV4-2, the J call TRBJ2-5; D is uncertain. In germline, CDR1 is LGHNA, CDR2 YNFKEQ. With 3 bases removed from V and 7 bases from J, the gap between germline ends came to 12 bases. This CDR3 contains 13 residues. The CDR3 loop reads CASSQVVEVTQYF. In nucleotides, the CDR3 is TGTGCCAGCAGCCAGGTTGTTGAGGTGACCCAGTACTTC.

The sample holds one count of this clonotype. The CDR3 here is CASSSLTGTERHGYTF. The CDR3 DNA follows: TGTGCCAGCAGTTCCCTCACCGGGACCGAACGCCATGGCTACACCTTC. The gene calls are TRBV6-2 or TRBV6-3 and TRBJ1-2, with D tentatively TRBD1 (5 bases). Germline V gene sequence: CDR1 MNHEY, CDR2 SVGEGT. This CDR3 comprises 16 residues. V lost 4 bases, J lost 6 bases, and 21 bases lay in between.

This clonotype was detected ten times or more. Written as DNA, the CDR3 is TGCGCCAGCAGCTTTGGTAGCAGGACTAGCACAGATACGCAGTATTTT. Its protein product is CASSFGSRTSTDTQYF. The rearrangement joins TRBV5-1 to TRBJ2-3; tentative D call: TRBD2 (5 bases). Germline CDR1 is SGHRS and CDR2 is YFSETQ. V lost 2 bases and J lost 0, with 13 bases in between. This CDR3 has 16 residues.

The chain carries TRBV7-2 and TRBJ2-7, with D perhaps matching TRBD1 (7 bases). In germline, CDR1 is SGHTA, CDR2 FQGNSA. This CDR3 has 15 amino acids. The V and J ends lost 5 bases and 3 bases respectively, with 17 bases between them. The CDR3 loop is CASSPHGGQIYEQYF. DNA of the CDR3: TGTGCCAGCAGCCCTCACGGGGGACAGATCTACGAGCAGTACTTC.

The CDR3 DNA follows: TGTGCCAGCAGCCCTGACAGAACGACTGAAAAACTGTTTTTT. Its translation: CASSPDRTTEKLFF. The chain couples TRBV7-2 to TRBJ1-4, with a weak D call TRBD1 (5 bases). Deletions cut 5 bases from V and 7 bases from J, with 14 bases between. The CDR3 consists of 14 residues. Germline V CDR1 and CDR2: SGHTA, FQGNSA.

This clonotype was observed many times. The chain combines TRBV24-1 with TRBJ1-5, with D tentatively TRBD1 (5 bases). Germline CDR1 and CDR2: KGHDR and SFDVKD. V lost 7 bases and J lost 0, with 9 bases in between. The CDR3 totals 14 residues. The CDR3 region is CATSGTASNQPQHF. CDR3 nucleotide sequence: TGTGCCACCAGCGGGACTGCTAGCAATCAGCCCCAGCATTTT.

The rearrangement uses TRBV11-1 and TRBJ1-1; TRBD1 is a possible D gene (6 bases). CDR3 length equals 15 residues. The ends were cut back, 4 bases at V and 5 bases at J, with 17 bases in the middle. The germline V gene has CDR1 SGHAT and CDR2 FQDESV (reference sequence). CDR3 sequence: CASSSLTGLGTEAFF. Here the CDR3 DNA reads TGTGCCAGCAGCTCCCTGACAGGCCTCGGGACTGAAGCTTTCTTT. Using reference TRBV11-1 and TRBJ1-1 for the parts outside the CDR3, the full variable domain is EAEVAQSPRYKITEKSQAVAFWCDPISGHATLYWYRQILGQGPELLVQFQDESVVDDSQLPKDRFSAERLKGVDSTLKIQPAELGDSAMYLCASSSLTGLGTEAFFGQGTRLTVV.

This clonotype was counted between two and nine times. The genes are TRBV5-1 and TRBJ1-1, with D perhaps matching TRBD1 (5 bases). This CDR3 is built from 15 residues. V shed 3 bases and J shed 6 bases, with 18 bases lying between them. Germline loops: CDR1 SGHRS, CDR2 YFSETQ. In DNA, the CDR3 is TGCGCCAGCAGCTGGGGTAGGGGCTTGTCTTCTGAAGCTTTCTTT. Protein product: CASSWGRGLSSEAFF.

This clonotype was counted a few times. The chain carries TRBV19 and TRBJ1-5; no firm D call. The CDR3 has 13 residues. CDR1 and CDR2 from the germline V gene are LNHDA and SQIVND (reference sequence). The V end was cut by 6 bases, the J end by 0 bases, with 6 bases between. CDR3 nucleotides: TGTGCCAGTAGAGTCTATAGCAATCAGCCCCAGCATTTT. Its translation is CASRVYSNQPQHF.

The sample holds a few counts of this clonotype. This chain uses TRBV5-1 with TRBJ2-3; tentative D call: TRBD2 (6 bases). With 5 bases removed from V and 0 bases from J, the gap between germline ends came to 13 bases. This CDR3 region has 15 residues. CDR1 and CDR2 from the germline V gene are SGHRS and YFSETQ. CDR3 coding DNA: TGCGCCAGCAGTTCAGGGACTGCTAGCACAGATACGCAGTATTTT. Its translation is CASSSGTASTDTQYF.

The chain combines TRBV12-3 or TRBV12-4 with TRBJ1-6, with 8 bases identical to TRBD1. The CDR3 has 17 amino acids. The J segment lost 9 bases and the V segment lost 3 bases, leaving 13 bases of the junction unmatched. The CDR3 region has the DNA TGTGCCAGCAGTTTCGGCAGGGGGCGAGCGGGTGGTTCACCCCTCCACTTT. Translating gives CASSFGRGRAGGSPLHF.

The chain combines TRBV14 with TRBJ2-2; 8 bases are shared with TRBD2. The CDR3 has 16 residues. The germline V gene has CDR1 SGHDN and CDR2 FVKESK. V shed 4 bases and J 2 bases; nucleotides not matched to a gene: 6. The CDR3 loop reads CASSPRTSLNTGELFF. The CDR3 nucleotides are TGTGCCAGCAGCCCACGGACTAGCCTTAACACCGGGGAGCTGTTTTTT.

The rearrangement joins TRBV29-1 to TRBJ2-3; perhaps TRBD1 as D (6 bases). This CDR3 has 12 residues. CDR1 is SQVTM and CDR2 is ANQGSEA in the germline V gene. With 6 bases removed from V and 1 base from J, the gap between germline ends came to 8 bases. In DNA form, the CDR3 reads TGCAGCGTGCACAGGGGCACAGATACGCAGTATTTT. It codes for CSVHRGTDTQYF.

This clonotype has a handful of counts. This CDR3 is CASSIQGGTEAFF. CDR3 in DNA: TGTGCCAGCAGCATCCAAGGGGGGACTGAAGCTTTCTTT. J is TRBJ1-1 and V is TRBV7-9, with D perhaps TRBD1 (6 bases). Looked up from germline, CDR1 is SEHNR and CDR2 is FQNEAQ (reference sequence). CDR3 length: 13 residues. The germline V and J ends were trimmed by 5 bases and 5 bases, with 12 bases remaining between them.

A few counts support this clonotype. This chain uses TRBV29-1 with TRBJ1-2; TRBD1 matches 8 bases. Germline lookup yields CDR1 SQVTM and CDR2 ANQGSEA. The V and J ends lost 7 bases and 6 bases, in that order; junction bases with no gene match: 19. The CDR3 spans 16 residues. DNA of the CDR3: TGCAGCGCCTTCCCGGGACAGGCAGGTGGTTTGAATGGCTACACCTTC. Translated, it gives CSAFPGQAGGLNGYTF.

This clonotype was detected ten times or more. The V gene is TRBV5-1, the J gene TRBJ1-1; D uncertain. The CDR3 loop spans 15 amino acids. Germline V lookup: CDR1 SGHRS, CDR2 YFSETQ. Between the trimmed V and J ends, which lost 1 base and 4 bases, there was a span of 14 bases. The CDR3 nucleotides are TGCGCCAGCAGCTTGATCGTAGGGATGGGCACTGAAGCTTTCTTT. It yields the protein CASSLIVGMGTEAFF.

As concerns this clonotype: This may be a read error, as it is one base from a much larger clone. J is TRBJ2-7 and V is TRBV3-1; no definite D call. The CDR3 sequence is 14 residues long. The V gene's germline CDR1 is LGHDT and CDR2 YNNKEL (reference sequence). The CDR3 is CASSQVYPSYEQCF. The CDR3 DNA is TGTGCCAGCAGCCAAGTCTATCCCTCCTACGAGCAGTGCTTC.

The chain employs TRBV20-1 and TRBJ2-1, with 13 bases aligning to TRBD2. The J segment lost 1 base and the V segment lost 5 bases, leaving 2 bases of the junction unmatched. This CDR3 contains 15 residues. Germline V gene data show CDR1 as DFQATT and CDR2 as SNEGSKA (reference sequence). This CDR3 is CSAPLAGGSYNEQFF. The CDR3 DNA reads TGCAGTGCTCCACTAGCGGGAGGGTCCTACAATGAGCAGTTCTTC.

Ten or more counts support this clonotype. The V gene is TRBV5-6, the J gene TRBJ2-2, with TRBD2 as a possible D gene (6 bases). Trimming removed 2 bases at V and 1 base at J, with 9 bases between. The CDR3 runs 15 residues. CDR1 is SGHDT, CDR2 YYEEEE, per germline. CDR3 DNA: TGTGCCAGCAGCTTCGGGGGAGTGAACACCGGGGAGCTGTTTTTT. It encodes CASSFGGVNTGELFF.

This clonotype was picked up a small number of times. The chain is built from TRBV7-9 and TRBJ1-2; a weak D match, TRBD1 (6 bases). Looked up from germline, CDR1 is SEHNR and CDR2 is FQNEAQ (reference sequence). Trimming removed 5 bases from V and 3 bases from J, with 19 bases in between. The CDR3 contains 16 residues. The CDR3 coding sequence is TGTGCCAGCAGCACCCCCAGGGGCAGGGATGACTATGGCTACACCTTC. Its protein is CASSTPRGRDDYGYTF. Supplemented by reference TRBV7-9 and TRBJ1-2, the full variable domain reads DTGVSQNPRHKITKRGQNVTFRCDPISEHNRLYWYRQTLGQGPEFLTYFQNEAQLEKSRLLSDRFSAERPKGSFSTLEIQRTEQGDSAMYLCASSTPRGRDDYGYTFGSGTRLTVV.

In this sample, this clonotype turned up a few times. V and J are TRBV20-1 and TRBJ2-1, with D unclear. V lost 0 bases and J 10 bases, leaving 10 bases between the germline ends. The CDR3 contains 12 residues. Germline V gene lookup returns CDR1 DFQATT and CDR2 SNEGSKA (reference sequence). CDR3 sequence: CSARDRLGEQFF. The DNA of the CDR3 is TGCAGTGCTAGAGATAGGCTGGGGGAGCAGTTCTTC.

The chain carries TRBV7-3 and TRBJ1-5; D gene uncertain. The length of the CDR3 is 13 residues. Germline V lookup: CDR1 SGHTA, CDR2 FQGTGA. V lost 1 base, J lost 6 bases, and 7 bases lay in between. CDR3: CASSLSSGQPQHF. The CDR3, as DNA: TGTGCCAGCAGCTTAAGTAGCGGTCAGCCCCAGCATTTT.

The chain is built from TRBV7-2 and TRBJ1-1; 8 bases map to TRBD1. CDR1 SGHTA and CDR2 FQGNSA come from the germline V gene. Trimming removed 5 bases from V and 4 bases from J; junction bases left unmatched: 6. The CDR3 is 14 amino acids. The CDR3 sequence is CASSPRQGRTEAFF. The CDR3 coding sequence is TGTGCCAGCAGCCCCCGACAGGGGCGCACTGAAGCTTTCTTT. Full variable domain (rest looked up from reference TRBV7-2 and TRBJ1-1): GAGVSQSPSNKVTEKGKDVELRCDPISGHTALYWYRQSLGQGLEFLIYFQGNSAPDKSGLPSDRFSAERTGGSVSTLTIQRTQQEDSAVYLCASSPRQGRTEAFFGQGTRLTVV.